This T cell receptor (beta chain) was recovered during a study of shared clonotypes between healthy human individuals. Study observations and caveats: Naive subsets typically showed greater estimated richness than memory subsets.

Trimming took 3 bases from V and 0 from J; bases not matched to a gene: 2. Germline CDR1 reads MNHNS; CDR2 reads SASEGT. CDR3 length: 15 residues. Comment on this clone: Its antigen remains unknown.

Generated by immunoSEQ multiplex PCR, the TCRdb table keeps only in-frame clones and is missing some. The sample carries roughly 1.4 million clones, 98% recorded once. The chain combines TRBV6-1 with TRBJ1-1; 9 nucleotides match TRBD1. This TCR was sampled from a man younger than 40 in good health. The sample comprised naive CD4+ T cells sorted from blood. Documented subset: CD45RA+ positively selected. The CDR3 DNA sequence: TGTGCCAGCAGTGAGTACAGGGGGCTGAACACTGAAGCTTTCTTT. Translation: CASSEYRGLNTEAFF.